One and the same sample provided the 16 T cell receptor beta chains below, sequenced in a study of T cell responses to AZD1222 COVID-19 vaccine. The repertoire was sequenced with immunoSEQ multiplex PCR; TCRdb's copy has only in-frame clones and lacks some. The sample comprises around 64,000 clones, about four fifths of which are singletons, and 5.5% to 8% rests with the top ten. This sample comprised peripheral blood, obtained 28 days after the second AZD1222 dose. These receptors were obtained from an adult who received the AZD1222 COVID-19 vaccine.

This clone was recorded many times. The CDR3 loop is CTSSHDRPRTQYF. In DNA, the CDR3 is TGCACCAGCAGCCACGACAGGCCCAGGACCCAGTACTTC. The rearrangement uses TRBV1 and TRBJ2-5; the D call of TRBD1 is as the table states it, not checked on the DNA. TRBV1 is labeled a pseudogene. The length of the CDR3 is 13 residues.

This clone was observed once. CDR3 region: CASSLRQTNQPQHF. CDR3 sequence (DNA): TGTGCCAGCAGTTTACGGCAGACCAATCAGCCCCAGCATTTT. This chain connects TRBV28 to TRBJ1-5; no reliable D call. Trimming stripped 2 bases from V and 3 bases from J, with 8 bases between. Per the germline V gene, CDR1 is MDHEN and CDR2 is SYDVKM. This CDR3 contains 14 residues. Supplemented by reference TRBV28 and TRBJ1-5, the full variable domain reads DVKVTQSSRYLVKRTGEKVFLECVQDMDHENMFWYRQDPGLGLRLIYFSYDVKMKEKGDIPEGYSVSREKKERFSLILESASTNQTSMYLCASSLRQTNQPQHFGDGTRLSIL.

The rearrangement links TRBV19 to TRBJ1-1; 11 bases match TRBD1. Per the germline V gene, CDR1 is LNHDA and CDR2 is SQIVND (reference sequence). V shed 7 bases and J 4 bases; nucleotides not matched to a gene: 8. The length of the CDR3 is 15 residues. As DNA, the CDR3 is TGTGCCAGTATCGACACCGGGACAGGGGGCACTGAAGCTTTCTTT. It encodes CASIDTGTGGTEAFF. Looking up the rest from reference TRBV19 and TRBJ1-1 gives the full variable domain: DGGITQSPKYLFRKEGQNVTLSCEQNLNHDAMYWYRQDPGQGLRLIYYSQIVNDFQKGDIAEGYSVSREKKESFPLTVTSAQKNPTAFYLCASIDTGTGGTEAFFGQGTRLTVV.

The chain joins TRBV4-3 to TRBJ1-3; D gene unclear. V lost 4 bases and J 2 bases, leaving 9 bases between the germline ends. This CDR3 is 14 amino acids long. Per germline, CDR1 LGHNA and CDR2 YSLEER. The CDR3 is CASSPRRAGNTIYF. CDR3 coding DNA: TGCGCCAGCAGCCCTCGTAGAGCTGGAAACACCATATATTTT.

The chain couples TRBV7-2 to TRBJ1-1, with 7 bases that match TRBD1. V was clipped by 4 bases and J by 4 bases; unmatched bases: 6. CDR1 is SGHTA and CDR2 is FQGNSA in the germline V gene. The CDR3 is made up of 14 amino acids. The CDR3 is CASSSTGAPTEAFF. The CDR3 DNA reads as TGTGCCAGCAGCTCCACAGGGGCCCCCACTGAAGCTTTCTTT.

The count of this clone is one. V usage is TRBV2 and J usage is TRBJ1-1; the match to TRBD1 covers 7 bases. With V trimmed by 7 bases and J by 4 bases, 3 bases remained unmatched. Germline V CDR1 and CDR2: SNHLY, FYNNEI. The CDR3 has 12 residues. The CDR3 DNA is TGTGCCAGCAATAGGGGGCCCACTGAAGCTTTCTTT. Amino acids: CASNRGPTEAFF.

CDR3 sequence: CASSLDVTAPQPQHF. The CDR3 DNA sequence: TGTGCCAGCAGCTTAGACGTCACGGCACCTCAGCCCCAGCATTTT. The chain recombines TRBV7-2 with TRBJ1-5; D ambiguous. The CDR3 is 15 residues long. Germline V gene lookup returns CDR1 SGHTA and CDR2 FQGNSA. The V gene lost 1 base and the J gene lost 6 bases, with 13 bases spanning the gap.

For the CDR3, the DNA is TGTGCCAGCTCGAACCACCGGAGTAGCGGGGGGGCTGATGAGCAGTTCTTC. It codes for CASSNHRSSGGADEQFF. The V call is TRBV18, the J call TRBJ2-1, with 11 bases that match TRBD2. The germline V gene encodes CDR1 KGHSH and CDR2 LQKENI. V gave up 6 bases and J gave up 8 bases; unmatched junction bases: 15. The CDR3 has 17 amino acids.

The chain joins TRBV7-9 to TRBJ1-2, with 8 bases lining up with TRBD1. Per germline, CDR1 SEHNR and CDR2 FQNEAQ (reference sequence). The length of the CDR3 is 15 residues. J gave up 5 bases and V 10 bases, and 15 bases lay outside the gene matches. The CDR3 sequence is CATTGQAVDGYGYTF. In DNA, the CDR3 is TGTGCCACTACGGGACAGGCCGTTGATGGGTATGGCTACACCTTC.

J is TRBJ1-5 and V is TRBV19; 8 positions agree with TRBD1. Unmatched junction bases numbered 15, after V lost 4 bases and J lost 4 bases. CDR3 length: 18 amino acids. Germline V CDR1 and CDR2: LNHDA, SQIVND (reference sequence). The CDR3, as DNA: TGTGCCAGTAGTAAGAGCCCCGCAGGGGGCTTGGGAAATCAGCCCCAGCATTTT. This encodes CASSKSPAGGLGNQPQHF.

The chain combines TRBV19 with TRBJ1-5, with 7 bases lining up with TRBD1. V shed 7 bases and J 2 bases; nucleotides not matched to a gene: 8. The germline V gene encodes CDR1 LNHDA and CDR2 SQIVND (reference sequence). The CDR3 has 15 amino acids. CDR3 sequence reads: CASTPPDRGNQPQHF. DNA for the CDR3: TGTGCCAGTACCCCCCCAGACAGGGGCAATCAGCCCCAGCATTTT.

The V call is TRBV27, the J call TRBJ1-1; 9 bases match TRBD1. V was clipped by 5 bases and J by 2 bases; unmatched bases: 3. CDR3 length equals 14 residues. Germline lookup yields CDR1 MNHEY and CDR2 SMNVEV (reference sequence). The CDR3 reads CASSRDRANTEAFF. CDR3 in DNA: TGTGCCAGCAGTCGGGACAGGGCAAACACTGAAGCTTTCTTT.

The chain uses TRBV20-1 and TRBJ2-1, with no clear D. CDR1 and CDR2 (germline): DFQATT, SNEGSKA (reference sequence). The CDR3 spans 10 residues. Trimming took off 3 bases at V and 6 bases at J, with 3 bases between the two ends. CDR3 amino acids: CSARRNEQFF. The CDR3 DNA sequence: TGCAGTGCTAGGCGCAATGAGCAGTTCTTC.

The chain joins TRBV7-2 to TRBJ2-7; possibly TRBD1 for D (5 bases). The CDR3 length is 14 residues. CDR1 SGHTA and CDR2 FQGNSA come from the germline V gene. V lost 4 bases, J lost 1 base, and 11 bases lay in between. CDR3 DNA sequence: TGTGCCAGCAGCTACACAGGTGCATCCTACGAGCAGTACTTC. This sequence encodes CASSYTGASYEQYF.

In nucleotides, the CDR3 is TGTGCCAGCAGTTTATCTATGAACACCGGGGAGCTGTTTTTT. Protein product: CASSLSMNTGELFF. This chain joins TRBV28 and TRBJ2-2; D unclear. Between the trimmed V and J ends, which lost 1 base and 1 base, there was a span of 4 bases. From germline, CDR1 is MDHEN and CDR2 SYDVKM. CDR3 length: 14 amino acids.

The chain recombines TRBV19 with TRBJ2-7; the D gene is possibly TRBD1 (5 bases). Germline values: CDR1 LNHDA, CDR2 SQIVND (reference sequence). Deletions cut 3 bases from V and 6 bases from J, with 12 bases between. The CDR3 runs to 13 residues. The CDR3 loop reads CASSMSTQGEQYF. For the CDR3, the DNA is TGTGCCAGTAGTATGTCCACCCAGGGCGAGCAGTACTTC. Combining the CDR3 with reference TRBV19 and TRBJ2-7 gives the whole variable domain DGGITQSPKYLFRKEGQNVTLSCEQNLNHDAMYWYRQDPGQGLRLIYYSQIVNDFQKGDIAEGYSVSREKKESFPLTVTSAQKNPTAFYLCASSMSTQGEQYFGPGTRLTVT.